The 8 T cell receptor beta chains given below trace back to one sample, sequenced in a study of OX40 agonist ivuxolimab in advanced cancers. Repertoires were generated with immunoSEQ multiplex PCR, while TCRdb's copy carries only in-frame clones and drops some. The data contain tens of thousands of clones, roughly 80% of them singletons. This sample comprised CD4+ or CD8+ T cells sorted from blood, obtained in a trial of the OX40 agonist ivuxolimab. The receptor source for this set is an adult with an advanced solid tumor such as melanoma, head and neck, liver or kidney cancer.

V gene TRBV7-9 combines with J gene TRBJ1-2; D is possibly TRBD1 (5 bases). Germline CDR1 and CDR2: SEHNR and FQNEAQ (reference sequence). The CDR3 runs to 13 residues. Trimming removed 3 bases at V and 6 bases at J, with 11 bases between. The DNA of the CDR3 is TGTGCCAGCAGCTTTCTGATAGGGGATGGCTACACCTTC. Translated: CASSFLIGDGYTF.

This sequence joins TRBV7-2 and TRBJ2-7; D is ambiguous. The CDR3 has 16 amino acids. Trimming pared 5 bases from V and 4 bases from J, leaving 21 bases between. Germline V lookup: CDR1 SGHTA, CDR2 FQGNSA. As DNA, the CDR3 is TGTGCCAGCAGCGTTACAGCAAACCCAACCATTTACGAGCAGTACGTC. Translated: CASSVTANPTIYEQYV.

The rearrangement joins TRBV4-3 to TRBJ2-1, with 7 bases aligning to TRBD1. CDR1 is LGHNA, CDR2 YSLEER, per germline. The CDR3 is 15 residues long. V trimming: 3 bases; J trimming: 0 bases; junction bases outside the gene matches: 2. CDR3 protein: CASSQGQFSYNEQFF. The DNA for the CDR3 is TGCGCCAGCAGCCAGGGACAGTTCTCCTACAATGAGCAGTTCTTC.

This clone has just a few counts. V and J are TRBV15 and TRBJ2-5; D unresolved. The CDR3 runs to 14 residues. CDR1 is LNHNV and CDR2 is YYDKDF in the germline V gene (reference sequence). The ends were cut back, 1 base at V and 2 bases at J, with 8 bases in the middle. This CDR3 reads CATSRAVSQETQYF. Here the CDR3 DNA reads TGTGCCACCAGCAGAGCCGTATCACAAGAGACCCAGTACTTC.

This chain joins TRBV10-3 and TRBJ1-2; D uncertain. The CDR3 length is 15 residues. The germline V gene encodes CDR1 ENHRY and CDR2 SYGVKD. The V and J ends lost 2 bases and 4 bases respectively, with 14 bases between them. The CDR3 sequence: CAISEAPPTVYGYTF. As DNA, the CDR3 is TGTGCCATCAGTGAGGCGCCTCCAACCGTCTATGGCTACACCTTC.

V usage is TRBV2 and J usage is TRBJ1-1; 7 nucleotides agree with TRBD1. The CDR3 runs 12 residues. V dropped 6 bases and J dropped 8; count of bases not matched to a gene: 6. The germline V gene has CDR1 SNHLY and CDR2 FYNNEI. The CDR3 reads CASSPDRAEAFF. The CDR3 nucleotides are TGTGCCAGCAGCCCCGACAGGGCCGAAGCTTTCTTT.

With regard to this clone: A read error may account for a junction end that differs from germline. The chain recombines TRBV7-9 with TRBJ1-1, with 11 bases matching TRBD1. The CDR3 covers 14 residues. Germline CDR1 SEHNR, CDR2 FQNEAQ (reference sequence). The CDR3 coding sequence is TGCGCCAGCAGCCAAGGACAGGGGGCTGGTGAAGCTTTCTTT. Residues: CASSQGQGAGEAFF.

The CDR3 here is CSAARVEQYF. The CDR3, as DNA: TGCAGTGCTGCTAGGGTCGAGCAGTACTTC. The chain joins TRBV20-1 to TRBJ2-7; D unresolved. The CDR3 covers 10 residues. V lost 5 bases and J 6 bases, leaving 8 bases between the germline ends. Germline V gene sequence: CDR1 DFQATT, CDR2 SNEGSKA (reference sequence).